One sample yielded the 14 T cell receptor beta chains listed below, sequenced in a study of blood T cell repertoires in COVID-19. Libraries were prepared by immunoSEQ multiplex PCR; TCRdb keeps only in-frame clonotypes and omits some of them. The data contain tens of thousands of clones, 89% of them singletons. Source material: peripheral blood. These receptors were collected from a man aged 45-65 years with COVID-19, enrolled during active disease.

V is TRBV5-4 and J is TRBJ1-5, with TRBD1 as a possible D gene (6 bases). The V end was cut by 1 base, the J end by 2 bases, with 16 bases between. Germline V gene lookup returns CDR1 SGHNT and CDR2 YYREEE (reference sequence). The CDR3 sequence is 17 residues long. The DNA for the CDR3 is TGTGCCAGCAGCTTGAAGGTCAGGGGCGAGGGCAATCAGCCCCAGCATTTT. It encodes CASSLKVRGEGNQPQHF.

This chain uses TRBV6-5 with TRBJ2-3, with 7 nucleotides matching TRBD2. Germline CDR1 reads MNHEY; CDR2 reads SVGAGI. The CDR3 is 15 residues long. V shed 7 bases, J shed 3 bases, and the junction held 10 bases outside the gene matches. CDR3 region: CASKALGSGTDTQYF. The CDR3 nucleotides read TGTGCCAGCAAGGCTCTTGGTAGCGGGACAGATACGCAGTATTTT.

The chain is built from TRBV9 and TRBJ2-6; D possibly corresponds to TRBD1 (6 bases). The V end lost 4 bases, the J end lost 0 bases, and 26 bases lay between the germline ends. Per germline, CDR1 SGDLS and CDR2 YYNGEE. The CDR3 runs to 21 residues. CDR3 sequence (DNA): TGTGCCAGCAGCATGGACAGCCGATTTATTCCCCGTCCCTCTGGGGCCAACGTCCTGACTTTC. Its translation: CASSMDSRFIPRPSGANVLTF.

The V gene is TRBV19, the J gene TRBJ1-2; D remains unclear. Trimming stripped 2 bases from V and 4 bases from J, with 14 bases between. Looked up from germline, CDR1 is LNHDA and CDR2 is SQIVND (reference sequence). The CDR3 consists of 15 residues. CDR3: CASSILRGSGYGYTF. The CDR3, as DNA: TGTGCCAGTAGTATATTGCGAGGGTCCGGCTATGGCTACACCTTC.

V is TRBV7-9 and J is TRBJ1-6, with D tentatively TRBD1 (5 bases). The CDR3 runs 18 residues. V shed 1 base and J shed 0 bases, with 13 bases lying between them. Looked up from germline, CDR1 is SEHNR and CDR2 is FQNEAQ (reference sequence). The CDR3 region has the DNA TGTGCCAGCAGCTTAGAGGCAGGGCTGAGCTCCTATAATTCACCCCTCCACTTT. Amino acid sequence: CASSLEAGLSSYNSPLHF.

The chain recombines TRBV4-1 with TRBJ2-7; D gene unclear. Germline-derived CDR1 and CDR2 are MGHRA and YSYEKL. The length of the CDR3 is 15 residues. Trimming left V 0 bases short and J 13 bases short, with 22 bases between. The CDR3 reads CASSQDIGHFLDSYF. Here the CDR3 DNA reads TGCGCCAGCAGCCAAGATATTGGCCACTTCCTCGACTCATACTTC.

The chain carries TRBV11-3 and TRBJ1-3; D gene uncertain. Trimming cost V 2 bases and J 2 bases, with 4 bases left between them. The CDR3 has 13 residues. Germline lookup yields CDR1 SGHNT and CDR2 YENEEA. The CDR3, as DNA: TGTGCCAGCAGCTTAACAGCTGGAAACACCATATATTTT. Residues: CASSLTAGNTIYF.

This chain joins TRBV10-1 and TRBJ2-3, with D perhaps TRBD2 (5 bases). CDR1 is WNHNN and CDR2 is SYGVQD in the germline V gene (reference sequence). V was cut by 6 bases and J by 0 bases, with 16 bases left in between. CDR3 length: 16 amino acids. CDR3 amino acids: CASSHTTRTSTDTQYF. CDR3 bases: TGCGCCAGCAGCCATACAACCAGGACTAGCACAGATACGCAGTATTTT.

The chain combines TRBV11-3 with TRBJ2-7, with TRBD1 matching 8 bases. This CDR3 has 15 amino acids. Looked up from germline, CDR1 is SGHNT and CDR2 is YENEEA. Trimming took 4 bases from V and 1 from J; bases not matched to a gene: 6. This chain's CDR3 is CASSYGTGPSYEQYF. CDR3 in DNA: TGTGCCAGCAGCTACGGGACAGGTCCGTCCTACGAGCAGTACTTC.

The rearrangement joins TRBV5-1 to TRBJ1-1; D not resolved. Germline V gene sequence: CDR1 SGHRS, CDR2 YFSETQ. CDR3 length equals 15 residues. The V and J ends lost 2 bases and 1 base respectively, with 12 bases between them. The CDR3 coding sequence is TGCGCCAGCAGCTTTGACATTACCAGGAACACTGAAGCTTTCTTT. It codes for CASSFDITRNTEAFF.

This clone has a single count. V gene TRBV7-2 combines with J gene TRBJ1-1; 7 nucleotides line up with TRBD1. The CDR3 is made up of 16 amino acids. Germline V lookup: CDR1 SGHTA, CDR2 FQGNSA. J was trimmed by 0 bases and V by 4 bases; bases with no gene match: 8. CDR3 residues: CASSSHTGVLNTEAFF. CDR3 DNA: TGTGCCAGCAGCTCTCATACAGGGGTTTTGAACACTGAAGCTTTCTTT.

This clone occurred once. CDR3 sequence reads: CASSSTSGGLEQYF. The CDR3 DNA sequence: TGTGCCAGCAGCTCGACTAGCGGGGGCCTAGAGCAGTACTTC. This chain connects TRBV6-6 to TRBJ2-7; TRBD2 aligns across 12 bases. With 6 bases clipped from V and 7 bases from J, the junction kept 7 bases outside the gene matches. Germline V gene lookup returns CDR1 MNHNY and CDR2 SVGAGI (reference sequence). The CDR3 is 14 residues long.

The chain uses TRBV7-8 and TRBJ1-2; D remains ambiguous. CDR1 SGHVS and CDR2 FQNEAQ come from the germline V gene. Trimming took off 1 base at V and 2 bases at J, with 5 bases between the two ends. This CDR3 has 13 amino acids. The CDR3 sequence: CASSLGQNYGYTF. As DNA, the CDR3 is TGTGCCAGCAGCTTAGGTCAGAACTATGGCTACACCTTC.

This chain uses TRBV18 with TRBJ1-2, with D hard to call. Trimming cost V 4 bases and J 6 bases, with 15 bases left between them. The CDR3 consists of 14 residues. Germline CDR1 KGHSH, CDR2 LQKENI. This CDR3 is CASSQQGSGDGYTF. DNA of the CDR3: TGTGCCAGCTCACAACAAGGTTCCGGGGATGGCTACACCTTC.